This T cell receptor (beta chain) is drawn from a study of cytomegalovirus exposure and HLA in healthy donors. Findings and limits, study-wide: Confirmation in vitro established that three CMV-associated chains were specific for CMV antigens. Cytomegalovirus status was reportedly diagnosed by the classifier with high sensitivity and specificity. TRBV6-2, TRBV6-3 and some other V segments were unresolvable in 87-base-pair reads. In a later analysis, an Asian-associated ancestry cluster reportedly showed fewer N-insertions than the roughly 650-donor mean.

The study ran its PCR with 60 Vbeta and 13 Jbeta primers. Assay: immunoSEQ multiplex PCR; the TCRdb copy retains only in-frame clones and omits some. The sample has about 72,000 clones; roughly 78% are singletons. As for this clone: What it recognizes is unknown.

Unmatched junction bases numbered 3, after V lost 6 bases and J lost 3 bases. This CDR3 region has 15 residues. Germline V gene data show CDR1 as LNHDA and CDR2 as SQIVND (reference sequence). The chain recombines TRBV19 with TRBJ2-2, with 11 bases that match TRBD2. The sequenced sample was PBMCs. This clonotype was obtained from a man younger than 35 in good health and CMV-seronegative. The CDR3 reads CASRLAGADTGELFF. The CDR3 nucleotides are TGTGCCAGTAGACTAGCGGGAGCCGACACCGGGGAGCTGTTTTTT.